This entry describes one TCR beta chain. The specificity of this receptor is unknown. Per-base quality was not reported, and no clone a single base away is much larger than it. TCRbeta CDR3 regions were sequenced with the immunoSEQ Assay. After extraction, genomic DNA underwent amplification by bias-controlled multiplex PCR, followed by high-throughput sequencing. The original methods were these. Collapsing and filtering of sequences were performed to quantify the absolute abundance of each unique TCRbeta CDR3 region. Usable DNA was measured by amplifying reference genes present in all nucleated cells, and TCRbeta template counts were normalized to that usable DNA to estimate T cell fraction. Repertoire TCRs were annotated as SARS-CoV-2-specific when V gene, CDR3 amino acid sequence and J gene were exactly matched to a known reactive TCR set. MIRA supplied the reference SARS-CoV-2 TCR set, which was filtered for enrichment in COVID-19-positive ImmuneCODE repertoires so that public or cross-reactive TCRs were removed. Based on the MIRA antigens, annotated TCRs were further analysed at the level of specific ORF or position within ORF. Depth was the summed frequency of annotated unique rearrangements, while breadth was defined as annotated unique rearrangements over total unique productive rearrangements. Two-sided Wilcoxon rank-sum tests were used to compare TCR breadth between groups. Here the immuneACCESS table is served through TCRdb, limited to in-frame sequences with V and J called. Missing clones are a known gap in these copies; in checked studies unresolved V genes cover under half, and the rest lacks a known reason. That table gives V, J and clone size, and the DNA gave D and trimming. The sample includes a few hundred thousand clones, with roughly 88% observed a single time. The ten largest account for about 5% of the sample.

This sample is part of a study of Ad26.COV2.S vaccination and SARS-CoV-2 variants (dated by TCRdb to 2020 to 2023). Concerning the study at large: Donors in the vaccine arm were drawn from COV1001, a multicentre, randomized, double-blind, placebo-controlled phase I-IIa trial testing Ad26.COV2.S in healthy adults. The TCR-sequenced set comprised about 30 samples: around 20 Ad26.COV2.S vaccine recipients, 5 placebo recipients and 8 SARS-CoV-2 convalescent individuals. TCRbeta repertoire sequencing was used to assess the specificity and breadth of SARS-CoV-2-reactive T cell receptors after Ad26.COV2.S vaccination. Trial participants were randomized into five groups of five, in which low-dose or high-dose Ad26.COV2.S was given once or twice, or placebo was given on both occasions. Ad26.COV2.S was given intramuscularly at 5x10^10 or 1x10^11 viral particles, as a single shot or as two shots 56 days apart. Investigators remained blinded to trial group allocation during experiments and outcome assessment. On the study overall, not on this receptor specifically: According to the authors, total T cell responses may have been underestimated by the TCR breadth and depth analyses. The study was not powered to compare responses between vaccine doses or regimens. Non-spike TCR breadth was comparable between vaccine and placebo recipients, consistent with the vaccine containing only spike. Substantial breadth of spike-specific CD8+ and CD4+ T cell responses was reported after vaccination. Higher spike-specific TCR breadth was observed in Ad26.COV2.S recipients than in placebo recipients (P = 0.0014).

In light of the paper, this sample's treatment or condition label describes: 19 received Ad26.COV2.S at low or high dose, single or two shots; 5 received placebo; per-sample allocation not given. For vaccine and placebo recipients, the sequenced repertoires came from samples collected on day 63 after the first injection. Between 29 July and 7 August 2020, Cohort 1b enrolled 25 adults aged 18-55 years at one site in Boston, USA. Ad26.COV2.S was a replication-incompetent adenovirus type 26 vector expressing a prefusion-stabilized SARS-CoV-2 spike protein from the original Wuhan strain. This TCR was recovered from a person between 18 and 65 years old who received the Ad26.COV2.S COVID-19 vaccine or a placebo. Sequenced material: peripheral blood, taken in a trial of Ad26.COV2.S vaccine versus placebo.

The nucleotides are TGTGCCAGCAGTTTAGGGTCAGGGCTAGACACCGGGGAGCTGTTTTTT. This yields the protein CASSLGSGLDTGELFF. The chain links TRBV27 with TRBJ2-2; the D segment could be TRBD1, given 5 matching bases. Including the terminal cysteine and phenylalanine, the CDR3 comprises 16 residues. CDR3 DNA is the only sequence kept; it has 48 bases, read in frame from the first base. V drops 2 bases and J drops 3 bases, leaving 13 bases in between. The germline V gene (reference sequence) supplies CDR1 MNHEY and CDR2 SMNVEV.